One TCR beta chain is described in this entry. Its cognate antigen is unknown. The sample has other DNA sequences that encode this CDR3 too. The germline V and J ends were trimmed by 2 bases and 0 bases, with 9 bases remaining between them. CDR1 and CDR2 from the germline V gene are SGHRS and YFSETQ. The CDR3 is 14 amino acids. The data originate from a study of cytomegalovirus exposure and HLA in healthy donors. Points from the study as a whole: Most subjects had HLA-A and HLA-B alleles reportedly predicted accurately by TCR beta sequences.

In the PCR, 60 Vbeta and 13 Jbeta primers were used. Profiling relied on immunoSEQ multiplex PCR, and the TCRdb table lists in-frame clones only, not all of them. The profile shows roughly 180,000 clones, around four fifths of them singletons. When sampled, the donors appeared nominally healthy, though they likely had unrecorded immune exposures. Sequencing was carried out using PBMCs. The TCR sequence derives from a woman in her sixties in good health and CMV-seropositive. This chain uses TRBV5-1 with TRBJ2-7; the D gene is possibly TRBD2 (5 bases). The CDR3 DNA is TGCGCCAGCAGCTTAACGGGGAGCTCCTACGAGCAGTACTTC. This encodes CASSLTGSSYEQYF. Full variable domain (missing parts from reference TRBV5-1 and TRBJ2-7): KAGVTQTPRYLIKTRGQQVTLSCSPISGHRSVSWYQQTPGQGLQFLFEYFSETQRNKGNFPGRFSGRQFSNSRSEMNVSTLELGDSALYLCASSLTGSSYEQYFGPGTRLTVT.